This passage covers 5 T cell receptor beta chains from one sample sequenced in a study of T cells in women clearing cervical HPV infection. Data came from immunoSEQ multiplex PCR; TCRdb stores just in-frame clones and leaves some out. The repertoire table contains about 39,000 clones. Sample: blood buffy coat. These TCRs come from a woman between 18 and 69 years old with a cervical HPV16 infection that either progressed to CIN3+ or cleared (not recorded which).

As concerns this clone: The CDR3 end falls 3 residues outside the read, so it is completed with the germline J gene. The chain is built from TRBV2 and TRBJ1-2, with a weak D call TRBD1 (5 bases). This CDR3 region has 14 residues. Trimming removed 6 bases at V and 1 base at J, with 12 bases between. Germline V gene sequence: CDR1 SNHLY, CDR2 FYNNEI. The CDR3 loop reads CASRRPQVNYGYTF. CDR3 DNA, as far as it was read: TGTGCCAGCAGGCGGCCACAGGTTAACTATGGC.

A note on this clone: Read sequence stops 3 residues before the CDR3 end, and the germline J gene provides the missing end. The chain joins TRBV11-3 to TRBJ1-2, with D maybe TRBD1 (5 bases). The length of the CDR3 is 15 residues. CDR1 and CDR2 from the germline V gene are SGHNT and YENEEA. The sequenced part of the CDR3 DNA is TGTGCCAGCAGCTCCGGACTAGCGGGGGGGTATGAG. It specifies CASSSGLAGGYE. In full, the CDR3 reads CASSSGLAGGYEYTF.

In the case of this clone: The sequence runs out 3 residues before the end of the CDR3; the remainder is reconstructed from the germline J gene. J is TRBJ1-1 and V is TRBV29-1; perhaps TRBD1 as D (5 bases). V lost 4 bases and J 1 base, leaving 16 bases between the germline ends. Germline lookup yields CDR1 SQVTM and CDR2 ANQGSEA. The CDR3 is made up of 15 amino acids. The CDR3 DNA, read in part, is TGCAGCGTTGCAAAAACGTCCAGGGAGAACACTGAA. As protein: CSVAKTSRENTE. The whole CDR3 sequence reads CSVAKTSRENTEAFF.

This clone ranks as medium-sized in terms of frequency. The read gets to within 3 residues of the CDR3 end, and the germline J gene fills in the rest. The chain joins TRBV27 to TRBJ1-5; TRBD1 aligns across 7 bases. The CDR3 consists of 14 residues. J was trimmed by 6 bases and V by 4 bases; bases with no gene match: 6. Germline V gene lookup returns CDR1 MNHEY and CDR2 SMNVEV (reference sequence). Partial CDR3 DNA: TGTGCCAGCAGTTCGACAGGGTCTGGTCAGCCC. This codes for CASSSTGSGQP. The full CDR3 protein reads CASSSTGSGQPQHF.

Points on this clone: The CDR3 end lies 3 residues beyond the end of the read and is filled in from the germline J gene. V and J are TRBV5-1 and TRBJ2-7; 11 bases agree with TRBD1. Germline-derived CDR1 and CDR2 are SGHRS and YFSETQ. The CDR3 contains 14 residues. With 4 bases clipped from V and 5 bases from J, the junction kept 5 bases outside the gene matches. CDR3: CASSAGQGADEQYF. The CDR3 bases that were read are TGCGCCAGCAGCGCAGGACAGGGGGCGGACGAG.